These T cell receptor beta chains were read from a single sample in a study of control samples from healthy donors and cancer patients. Libraries were prepared by immunoSEQ multiplex PCR; TCRdb keeps only in-frame clonotypes and omits some of them. Here the sample spans roughly 170,000 clones, over 80% being singletons. Sequencing was performed on blood. These receptors came from a man younger than 35 in good health. Each CDR3 is given with its conserved first and last residue. A D gene is named only where the DNA matches it firmly. The size field is filled for only some rows; it gives once, few, many or a size class.

D gene: TRBD1
clone size: NA
J gene: TRBJ2-7
V gene: TRBV7-9
CDR3 protein: CASSLGGQGFEQYF
CDR3 DNA: TGTGCCAGCAGCTTAGGGGGACAGGGGTTCGAGCAGTACTTC

D gene: TRBD2
clone size: NA
J gene: TRBJ2-7
V gene: TRBV7-2
CDR3 protein: CASSLTSGGDYEQYF
CDR3 DNA: TGTGCCAGCAGCTTGACTAGCGGGGGGGACTACGAGCAGTACTTC

D gene: NA
clone size: NA
J gene: TRBJ2-5
V gene: TRBV6-1
CDR3 protein: CASSEGGGQETQYF
CDR3 DNA: TGTGCCAGCAGTGAAGGAGGAGGCCAAGAGACCCAGTACTTC

D gene: NA
clone size: once
J gene: TRBJ1-4
V gene: TRBV5-1
CDR3 protein: CASSLSEGSGEKLFF
CDR3 DNA: TGCGCCAGCAGCTTGTCAGAGGGGTCAGGTGAAAAACTGTTTTTT

D gene: NA
clone size: NA
J gene: TRBJ1-5
V gene: TRBV2
CDR3 protein: CASSDGGSNQPQHF
CDR3 DNA: TGTGCCAGCAGTGACGGGGGTAGCAATCAGCCCCAGCATTTT

D gene: NA
clone size: NA
J gene: TRBJ2-7
V gene: TRBV5-1
CDR3 protein: CASSLGSVQPGEQYF
CDR3 DNA: TGCGCCAGCAGCTTAGGTAGTGTTCAGCCCGGCGAGCAGTACTTC

D gene: NA
clone size: NA
J gene: TRBJ2-2
V gene: TRBV6-5
CDR3 protein: CASSSTRAGELFF
CDR3 DNA: TGTGCCAGCAGTTCAACAAGGGCCGGGGAGCTGTTTTTT

D gene: NA
clone size: NA
J gene: TRBJ1-1
V gene: TRBV29-1
CDR3 protein: CSVGSGNTEAFF
CDR3 DNA: TGCAGCGTTGGTTCCGGGAACACTGAAGCTTTCTTT

D gene: NA
clone size: once
J gene: TRBJ2-5
V gene: TRBV5-1
CDR3 protein: CASSPTGLQETQYF
CDR3 DNA: TGCGCCAGCAGCCCAACGGGACTCCAAGAGACCCAGTACTTC

D gene: TRBD2
clone size: NA
J gene: TRBJ2-5
V gene: TRBV6-5
CDR3 protein: CASSYSLAGDETQYF
CDR3 DNA: TGTGCCAGCAGTTACTCATTAGCGGGGGATGAGACCCAGTACTTC

D gene: NA
clone size: NA
J gene: TRBJ1-4
V gene: TRBV19
CDR3 protein: CASSILAATNEKLFF
CDR3 DNA: TGTGCCAGTAGTATCCTCGCAGCAACTAATGAAAAACTGTTTTTT

D gene: NA
clone size: few
J gene: TRBJ1-5
V gene: TRBV24-1
CDR3 protein: CATRDGSNQPQHF
CDR3 DNA: TGTGCCACCCGGGACGGTAGCAATCAGCCCCAGCATTTT

D gene: NA
clone size: NA
J gene: TRBJ2-3
V gene: TRBV19
CDR3 protein: CASSMRDTQYF
CDR3 DNA: TGTGCCAGTAGTATGCGGGATACGCAGTATTTT

D gene: NA
clone size: NA
J gene: TRBJ2-7
V gene: TRBV7-9
CDR3 protein: CASSLVRGWVNEQYF
CDR3 DNA: TGTGCCAGCAGCTTAGTGAGGGGGTGGGTAAACGAGCAGTACTTC

D gene: NA
clone size: NA
J gene: TRBJ1-1
V gene: TRBV11-2
CDR3 protein: CASSHYKNDEAFF
CDR3 DNA: TGTGCCAGCAGCCATTACAAGAATGATGAAGCTTTCTTT

D gene: NA
clone size: NA
J gene: TRBJ1-1
V gene: TRBV28
CDR3 protein: CASSPLGDGPNTEAFF
CDR3 DNA: TGTGCCAGCAGTCCTTTAGGGGACGGCCCGAACACTGAAGCTTTCTTT

D gene: NA
clone size: NA
J gene: TRBJ1-1
V gene: TRBV6-5
CDR3 protein: CASSQLSSGTEAFF
CDR3 DNA: TGTGCCAGCAGTCAGCTCTCCTCGGGCACTGAAGCTTTCTTT

D gene: TRBD2
clone size: NA
J gene: TRBJ2-2
V gene: TRBV5-4
CDR3 protein: CASSLPGTRGQNTGELFF
CDR3 DNA: TGTGCCAGCAGTCTACCCGGGACTAGAGGACAAAACACCGGGGAGCTGTTTTTT

D gene: TRBD1
clone size: NA
J gene: TRBJ2-1
V gene: TRBV24-1
CDR3 protein: CATSRTGSVGYDEQFF
CDR3 DNA: TGTGCCACCAGCCGGACAGGGAGTGTGGGATACGATGAGCAGTTCTTC

D gene: TRBD2
clone size: NA
J gene: TRBJ2-2
V gene: TRBV7-8
CDR3 protein: CASSQNSGRNTGELFF
CDR3 DNA: TGTGCCAGCAGCCAGAATAGCGGGAGGAACACCGGGGAGCTGTTTTTT

D gene: NA
clone size: NA
J gene: TRBJ2-5
V gene: TRBV5-1
CDR3 protein: CASNSGSAGETQYF
CDR3 DNA: TGCGCCAGCAACTCCGGCAGTGCGGGTGAGACCCAGTACTTC

D gene: NA
clone size: NA
J gene: TRBJ2-3
V gene: TRBV7-9
CDR3 protein: CASSLGGVLETDTQYF
CDR3 DNA: TGTGCCAGCAGCTTAGGAGGGGTCCTGGAAACAGATACGCAGTATTTT

D gene: NA
clone size: NA
J gene: TRBJ2-1
V gene: TRBV2
CDR3 protein: CASSEWGTSSYNEQFF
CDR3 DNA: TGTGCCAGCAGTGAATGGGGGACCAGCTCCTACAATGAGCAGTTCTTC

D gene: TRBD2
clone size: NA
J gene: TRBJ2-1
V gene: TRBV6-5
CDR3 protein: CASSSDRGVMDEQFF
CDR3 DNA: TGTGCCAGCAGTTCAGACCGGGGGGTGATGGATGAGCAGTTCTTC

D gene: NA
clone size: few
J gene: TRBJ1-3
V gene: TRBV29-1
CDR3 protein: CSARGEINTIYF
CDR3 DNA: TGCAGCGCCAGGGGCGAAATAAACACCATATATTTT

D gene: TRBD1
clone size: NA
J gene: TRBJ2-6
V gene: TRBV5-1
CDR3 protein: CASSLVPGTGSSGANVLTF
CDR3 DNA: TGCGCCAGCAGCTTGGTTCCGGGGACAGGTAGCTCTGGGGCCAACGTCCTGACTTTC

D gene: NA
clone size: NA
J gene: TRBJ2-1
V gene: TRBV25-1
CDR3 protein: CASSEAVPEQFF
CDR3 DNA: TGTGCCAGCAGTGAAGCAGTACCTGAGCAGTTCTTC

D gene: NA
clone size: once
J gene: TRBJ2-4
V gene: TRBV25-1
CDR3 protein: CASSPGTSLAKNIQYF
CDR3 DNA: TGTGCCAGCAGCCCCGGGACATCACTAGCCAAAAACATTCAGTACTTC

D gene: TRBD2
clone size: NA
J gene: TRBJ2-7
V gene: TRBV5-5
CDR3 protein: CASSWFGGAPYEQYF
CDR3 DNA: TGTGCCAGCAGCTGGTTCGGGGGGGCACCCTACGAGCAGTACTTC

D gene: TRBD1
clone size: NA
J gene: TRBJ1-2
V gene: TRBV3-1/TRBV3-2
CDR3 protein: CASSLRQGANYGYTF
CDR3 DNA: TGTGCCAGCAGCCTAAGACAGGGAGCTAACTATGGCTACACCTTC

D gene: NA
clone size: NA
J gene: TRBJ1-4
V gene: TRBV19
CDR3 protein: CASSDAGSTNEKLFF
CDR3 DNA: TGTGCCAGTAGCGACGCAGGGAGCACTAATGAAAAACTGTTTTTT

D gene: NA
clone size: NA
J gene: TRBJ1-5
V gene: TRBV5-8
CDR3 protein: CASSPRGNQPQHF
CDR3 DNA: TGTGCCAGCAGCCCCCGGGGTAATCAGCCCCAGCATTTT

D gene: TRBD1
clone size: once
J gene: TRBJ1-4
V gene: TRBV5-1
CDR3 protein: CASSSDPGQGYEKLFF
CDR3 DNA: TGCGCCAGCAGCTCCGACCCGGGACAGGGCTATGAAAAACTGTTTTTT

D gene: NA
clone size: NA
J gene: TRBJ1-5
V gene: TRBV18
CDR3 protein: CASPPRGQDQPQHF
CDR3 DNA: TGTGCCAGCCCCCCGCGGGGGCAAGATCAGCCCCAGCATTTT

D gene: NA
clone size: NA
J gene: TRBJ1-3
V gene: TRBV21-1
CDR3 protein: CASPRSLTESNSGNTIYF
CDR3 DNA: TGTGCCAGCCCCCGATCCTTGACAGAAAGTAACTCTGGAAACACCATATATTTT

D gene: TRBD1
clone size: NA
J gene: TRBJ1-2
V gene: TRBV7-2
CDR3 protein: CASSKDRVHGYTF
CDR3 DNA: TGTGCCAGCAGCAAAGACAGGGTCCATGGCTACACCTTC

D gene: TRBD2
clone size: NA
J gene: TRBJ2-1
V gene: TRBV2
CDR3 protein: CASSEEAGGYNEQFF
CDR3 DNA: TGTGCCAGCAGTGAAGAGGCGGGGGGGTACAATGAGCAGTTCTTC

D gene: NA
clone size: NA
J gene: TRBJ2-1
V gene: TRBV6-4
CDR3 protein: CASSRASYNEQFF
CDR3 DNA: TGTGCCAGCAGTCGGGCCTCCTACAATGAGCAGTTCTTC

D gene: NA
clone size: NA
J gene: TRBJ2-7
V gene: TRBV29-1
CDR3 protein: CSVEDPQNSYEQYF
CDR3 DNA: TGCAGCGTTGAAGACCCCCAGAATTCCTACGAGCAGTACTTC

D gene: TRBD2
clone size: NA
J gene: TRBJ2-7
V gene: TRBV3-1/TRBV3-2
CDR3 protein: CASSQGAGGREQYF
CDR3 DNA: TGTGCCAGCAGCCAAGGAGCGGGGGGGCGGGAGCAGTACTTC

D gene: NA
clone size: few
J gene: TRBJ1-5
V gene: TRBV9
CDR3 protein: CASSVAGNQPQHF
CDR3 DNA: TGTGCCAGCAGCGTGGCCGGCAATCAGCCCCAGCATTTT

D gene: NA
clone size: NA
J gene: TRBJ1-3
V gene: TRBV20-1
CDR3 protein: CSESRNTIYF
CDR3 DNA: TGCAGTGAGTCGCGAAACACCATATATTTT

D gene: NA
clone size: NA
J gene: TRBJ1-1
V gene: TRBV12-5
CDR3 protein: CASGFSPDREAFF
CDR3 DNA: TGTGCTAGTGGTTTTTCTCCCGACAGGGAAGCTTTCTTT

D gene: TRBD1
clone size: NA
J gene: TRBJ1-1
V gene: TRBV6-5
CDR3 protein: CASDRQGYTEAFF
CDR3 DNA: TGTGCCAGCGATAGACAGGGCTACACTGAAGCTTTCTTT

D gene: NA
clone size: NA
J gene: TRBJ1-2
V gene: TRBV28
CDR3 protein: CASSLSNYGYTF
CDR3 DNA: TGTGCCAGCAGTTTAAGTAACTATGGCTACACCTTC

D gene: NA
clone size: NA
J gene: TRBJ2-7
V gene: TRBV3-1/TRBV3-2
CDR3 protein: CASSHTVYEQYF
CDR3 DNA: TGTGCCAGCAGCCATACAGTCTACGAGCAGTACTTC

D gene: NA
clone size: NA
J gene: TRBJ2-2
V gene: TRBV29-1
CDR3 protein: CSVVEVNTGELFF
CDR3 DNA: TGCAGCGTTGTCGAGGTGAACACCGGGGAGCTGTTTTTT

D gene: TRBD2
clone size: NA
J gene: TRBJ2-4
V gene: TRBV5-1
CDR3 protein: CASSPGTSTNLAKNIQYF
CDR3 DNA: TGCGCCAGCAGTCCCGGGACTAGCACTAATCTGGCCAAAAACATTCAGTACTTC

D gene: TRBD1
clone size: NA
J gene: TRBJ1-4
V gene: TRBV2
CDR3 protein: CASTGTGREKLFF
CDR3 DNA: TGTGCCAGCACTGGGACAGGGCGTGAAAAACTGTTTTTT

D gene: NA
clone size: NA
J gene: TRBJ2-3
V gene: TRBV18
CDR3 protein: CASSPRLGTSTDTQYF
CDR3 DNA: TGTGCCAGCTCACCGCGACTAGGAACTAGCACAGATACGCAGTATTTT

D gene: NA
clone size: NA
J gene: TRBJ1-1
V gene: TRBV10-2
CDR3 protein: CASLREGGKEAFF
CDR3 DNA: TGCGCCAGCCTCCGGGAGGGCGGGAAGGAAGCTTTCTTT

D gene: NA
clone size: NA
J gene: TRBJ1-1
V gene: TRBV12-3/TRBV12-4
CDR3 protein: CASSFGTEAFF
CDR3 DNA: TGTGCCAGCAGTTTTGGCACTGAAGCTTTCTTT

D gene: NA
clone size: NA
J gene: TRBJ2-3
V gene: TRBV11-3
CDR3 protein: CASSLGSAENTDTQYF
CDR3 DNA: TGTGCCAGCAGCTTAGGTTCAGCGGAAAACACAGATACGCAGTATTTT

D gene: NA
clone size: few
J gene: TRBJ2-7
V gene: TRBV27
CDR3 protein: CASSPVPSYEQYF
CDR3 DNA: TGTGCCAGCAGTCCCGTACCCTCCTACGAGCAGTACTTC

D gene: NA
clone size: NA
J gene: TRBJ1-6
V gene: TRBV5-5
CDR3 protein: CASSLTFLAGAGNSPLHF
CDR3 DNA: TGTGCCAGCAGCTTGACCTTTCTGGCAGGGGCGGGTAATTCACCCCTCCACTTT